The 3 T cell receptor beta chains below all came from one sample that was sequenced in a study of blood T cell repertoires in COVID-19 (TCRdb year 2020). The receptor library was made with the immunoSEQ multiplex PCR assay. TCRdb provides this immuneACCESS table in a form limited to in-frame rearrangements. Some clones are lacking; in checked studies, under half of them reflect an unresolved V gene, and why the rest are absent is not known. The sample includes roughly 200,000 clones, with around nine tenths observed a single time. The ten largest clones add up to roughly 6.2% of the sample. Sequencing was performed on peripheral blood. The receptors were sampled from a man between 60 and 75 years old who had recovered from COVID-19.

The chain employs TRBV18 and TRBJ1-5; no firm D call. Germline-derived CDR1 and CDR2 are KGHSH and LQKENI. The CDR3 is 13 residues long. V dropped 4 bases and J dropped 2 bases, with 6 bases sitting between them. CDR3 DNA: TGTGCCAGCTCACGAACAGGCAATCAGCCCCAGCATTTT. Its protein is CASSRTGNQPQHF.

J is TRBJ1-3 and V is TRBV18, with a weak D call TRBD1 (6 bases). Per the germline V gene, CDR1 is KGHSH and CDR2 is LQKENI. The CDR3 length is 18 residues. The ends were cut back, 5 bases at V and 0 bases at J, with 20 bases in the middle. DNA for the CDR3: TGTGCCAGCTCAACCCGGACAGCGACATCAAGCTCTGGAAACACCATATATTTT. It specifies CASSTRTATSSSGNTIYF.

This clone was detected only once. The DNA of the CDR3 is TGTGCCAGCAGCCGTACAGGGGATGGCACTGAAGCTTTCTTT. This translates into CASSRTGDGTEAFF. The genes are TRBV7-9 and TRBJ1-1; 7 bases line up with TRBD1. The CDR3 extends over 14 amino acids. V gave up 5 bases and J gave up 4 bases; unmatched junction bases: 7. CDR1 SEHNR and CDR2 FQNEAQ come from the germline V gene (reference sequence).